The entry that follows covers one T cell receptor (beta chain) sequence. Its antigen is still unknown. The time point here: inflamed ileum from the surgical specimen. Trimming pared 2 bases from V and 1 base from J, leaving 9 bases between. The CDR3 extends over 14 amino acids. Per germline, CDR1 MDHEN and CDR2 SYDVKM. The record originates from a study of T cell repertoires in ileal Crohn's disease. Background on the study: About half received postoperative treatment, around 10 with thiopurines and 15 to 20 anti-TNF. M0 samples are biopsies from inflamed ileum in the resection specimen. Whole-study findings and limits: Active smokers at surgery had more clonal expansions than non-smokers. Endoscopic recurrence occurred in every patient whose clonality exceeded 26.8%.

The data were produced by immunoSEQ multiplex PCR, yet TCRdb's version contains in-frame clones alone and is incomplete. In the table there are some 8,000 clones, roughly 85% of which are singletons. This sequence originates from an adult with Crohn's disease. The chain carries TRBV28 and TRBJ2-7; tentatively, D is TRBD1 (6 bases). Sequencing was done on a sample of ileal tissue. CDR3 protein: CASSLTGPSYEQYF. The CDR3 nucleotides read TGTGCCAGCAGTTTAACAGGGCCATCCTACGAGCAGTACTTC.